This T cell receptor (beta chain) came from a study of blood T cells in healthy people across ages. The use of a sample-barcoded 5' primer and a J-beta primer mix characterized a second PCR of 7 to 11 cycles. A single record per CDR3 protein comes from TCRdb applying MiXCR to the 5' RACE reads. Among approximately 900,000 distinct CDR3 sequences, 25% to 30% were seen once, and the ten largest hold 10% to 13%. This clonotype showed up just a few times. Its target is unknown. The CDR3 is 16 residues long. Germline V gene lookup returns CDR1 SQVTM and CDR2 ANQGSEA. V trimming: 1 base; J trimming: 0 bases; junction bases outside the gene matches: 5. Regarding the study as a whole: Comparison with aged donors showed that long-lived donors had more naive CD4+ cells and higher diversity.

The same data also went into a second study, on T cells of mothers and their children.

This clonotype originated in a middle-aged woman in good health. Sequenced input: blood. The chain is built from TRBV29-1 and TRBJ1-4, with 7 nucleotides matching TRBD1. The CDR3 DNA reads as TGCAGCGTTGAAGTCACAGGGGAACCAACTAATGAAAAACTGTTTTTT. This gives the protein CSVEVTGEPTNEKLFF.